This TCR beta chain was sequenced in a study of blood T cell repertoires in COVID-19. Study summary: Some COVID-19 samples were acute and others convalescent; all came from the United States, Italy and Spain. In each case, the material was cDNA or gDNA derived from T cells, B-cell-depleted T cells, or PBMCs.

Per the original data handling: Reference gene primers were amplified, and this amplification served to estimate nucleated cell counts. The method was immunoSEQ multiplex PCR; TCRdb's version includes in-frame clones alone and lacks a portion of them. That table supplies the V and J calls and clone size; D and trimming were determined from the DNA. The sample yields 100,000 to 150,000 clones, 55% to 70% seen once. V gave up 7 bases and J gave up 3 bases, with 13 bases separating them. The CDR3 is 13 residues long. Germline V gene lookup returns CDR1 MNHNY and CDR2 SVGAGI (reference sequence). The sequence came from a woman between 70 and 85 years old with acute or convalescent COVID-19. The chain uses TRBV6-6 and TRBJ2-7; D is perhaps TRBD1 (5 bases). The specimen sequenced was peripheral blood. This CDR3 reads CASNKDILYEQYF. The CDR3 region has the DNA TGTGCCAGCAATAAGGACATACTCTACGAGCAGTACTTC.